This T cell receptor beta chain was identified in a study of cytomegalovirus exposure and HLA in healthy donors. Note on this clone: The antigen is undetermined.

Notes on the study in general: Most subjects had HLA-A and HLA-B alleles reportedly predicted accurately by TCR beta sequences. The study labeled 150 to 200 TCR beta chains cytomegalovirus-associated.

Germline V gene lookup returns CDR1 SGHKS and CDR2 YYEKEE (reference sequence). Losses at the gene ends were 4 bases for V and 3 bases for J; bases not matched to a gene: 5. The CDR3 covers 14 residues. PCR primers comprised 60 Vbeta and 13 Jbeta primers. Measured with immunoSEQ multiplex PCR; TCRdb has only the in-frame clones, and not every one. The sample holds 95,000 to 100,000 clones, about 80% seen once. The rearrangement links TRBV5-5 to TRBJ1-1; 8 bases match TRBD1. The sequence was obtained from a man between 35 and 55 years old in good health and CMV-seronegative. The sequenced sample consisted of PBMCs. CDR3 sequence: CASSLGTGYTEAFF. Here the CDR3 DNA reads TGTGCCAGCAGCCTTGGGACAGGATACACTGAAGCTTTCTTT.